This TCR beta chain appears in the sequencing data of a study of blood T cell repertoires in COVID-19 (dated by TCRdb to about 2020). Regarding the research as a whole: The collaborator samples originated in the United States, Italy and Spain and spanned the acute and convalescent phases of COVID-19. Deeply sampled blood TCRbeta repertoires from subjects exposed to, actively infected with, or recovered from COVID-19 were included in the dataset. The samples were drawn from two sources: the first 160 participants of the ongoing ImmuneRACE study, and 950 to 1,500 subjects contributed by 6 global collaborators. A de-identified subject ID, COVID-19 status, age in years and sex were almost always included in the sample metadata. The prospective study material was composed of cDNA or gDNA derived from T cells, B-cell-depleted T cells, or PBMCs. The repertoires were made available in a free public database intended to serve as a resource for research on the immune response to SARS-CoV-2. Where available, HLA class I and class II types were obtained from metadata supplied by the sample provider rather than from assay-based typing. Study-wide findings and limitations: Clinical and demographic metadata were provided uncurated, with the amount varying by source and participant.

The trim is 8 bases for V and 0 bases for J, with a gap of 8 bases between the germline ends. From its cysteine to its phenylalanine, the CDR3 spans 13 amino acids. Only CDR3 DNA is held: 39 bases, read in frame from base 1. TCRbeta CDR3 regions were amplified from genomic DNA using the immunoSEQ Assay, a bias-controlled multiplex PCR. The authors processed their data as follows. The number of nucleated cells in each sample was estimated from the amplification of reference gene primers within the assay. Sequence reads were collapsed and filtered to measure the absolute abundance of every unique TCRbeta CDR3 rearrangement. For each sample, productive Simpson clonality was calculated as the square root of Simpson's diversity index across productive rearrangements. In TCRdb, the immuneACCESS table is reduced to in-frame sequences with V and J assigned. These tables do not hold every clone; where another copy was compared, an unresolved V gene accounts for under half, and the others remain unexplained. For V, J and clone size, that table is used; D and trimming come from the DNA. The table for this sample lists hundreds of thousands of clones; about nine tenths of them were counted only once. Approximately 3% of the sample rests with the top ten.

Points on this clone: Its antigen remains unidentified. No base-level quality is on record; no much larger clone is a single base apart.

Participants in the prospective study were enrolled through a virtual design, were aged roughly 18 to 95 years, and lived in 24 United States geographic areas. To assign participants to cohorts, the prospective study relied on clinical history that participants themselves reported in a screening survey and a study questionnaire. ImmuneRACE Cohort 3 recovered participants were defined by two consecutive negative NP/OP PCR tests, healthcare professional clearance, or symptom resolution. In the prospective study, mobile phlebotomists collected whole blood, serum and a nasopharyngeal or oropharyngeal swab from each participant. Over an approximately 2-month period, participants in the prospective study had the option of providing additional blood draws and questionnaires. Prospective study blood samples were shipped either frozen or at room temperature before DNA extraction.

This TCR was recovered from a woman between 45 and 60 years old who had recovered from COVID-19. Sequencing used PBMCs or T cells enriched from blood (not recorded which). The V and J segments used are TRBV12-3 or TRBV12-4 and TRBJ1-3; the D gene is perhaps TRBD1, on 6 matching bases. The nucleotides read TGTGCCAGCGGGGACATCTCTGGAAACACCATATATTTT. This gives the protein CASGDISGNTIYF.